This entry lists 24 T cell receptor beta chains sequenced from one sample in a study of spatial heterogeneity in lung cancer. Findings of the study overall: In tumors, expanded intratumoral alpha and beta TCR counts tracked mutation counts.

TCRdb reanalysed the 5' RACE reads using MiXCR and keeps one entry per CDR3 protein. The sample shows over 10,000 distinct CDR3 sequences, 3% to 4.5% of them seen only once. Their recognized antigens are unknown. Regarding time point: sample taken at primary tumor resection. The starting material was lung tumor tissue, obtained at surgery. Every receptor here comes from a male donor with early-stage non-small cell lung cancer.

This clonotype has just a few counts. This chain joins TRBV5-4 and TRBJ2-7; 11 bases are shared with TRBD1. V lost 3 bases, J lost 2 bases, and 1 base stayed unmatched. CDR1 and CDR2 (germline): SGHNT, YYREEE (reference sequence). This CDR3 is 14 amino acids long. The CDR3 region has the DNA TGTGCCAGCAGCTGGGGACAGGGGGCCTACGAGCAGTACTTC. This codes for CASSWGQGAYEQYF.

By share, this clonotype ranks as large (0.1 to 1%). The chain links TRBV20-1 to TRBJ2-7; D perhaps matches TRBD2 (5 bases). V dropped 4 bases and J dropped 1 base, with 23 bases sitting between them. Germline V gene data show CDR1 as DFQATT and CDR2 as SNEGSKA (reference sequence). This CDR3 has 17 amino acids. The CDR3 region is CSAMPMDLAGFSYEQYV. CDR3 DNA sequence: TGCAGTGCTATGCCAATGGACTTAGCAGGTTTTTCCTACGAGCAGTACGTC.

This clonotype ranks as medium-sized. The V and J genes are TRBV20-1 and TRBJ2-3; D possibly corresponds to TRBD1 (6 bases). There are 16 residues in the CDR3. V lost 1 base to trimming and J lost 4 bases, with 18 bases between them. In germline, CDR1 is DFQATT, CDR2 SNEGSKA (reference sequence). The CDR3 sequence: CSARGVSQGGSDTQYF. The CDR3 coding sequence is TGCAGTGCTAGAGGGGTATCACAGGGTGGGTCAGATACGCAGTATTTT.

The sample holds many counts of this clonotype. The gene calls are TRBV6-6 and TRBJ2-5; D remains ambiguous. The CDR3 has 13 residues. Looked up from germline, CDR1 is MNHNY and CDR2 is SVGAGI (reference sequence). Trimming cost V 3 bases and J 2 bases, with 7 bases left between them. The CDR3 nucleotides read TGTGCCAGCAGTTATTACAGTCAAGAGACCCAGTACTTC. The encoded protein is CASSYYSQETQYF.

This clonotype was seen only a few times. The V and J genes are TRBV5-1 and TRBJ1-1; 9 bases match TRBD1. The CDR3 spans 15 residues. Germline V gene data show CDR1 as SGHRS and CDR2 as YFSETQ. The V and J ends lost 4 bases and 5 bases, in that order; junction bases with no gene match: 9. DNA of the CDR3: TGCGCCAGCAGCCAACGACAGGGGGTGAGGACTGAAGCTTTCTTT. Encoded protein: CASSQRQGVRTEAFF.

This clonotype was recorded at least ten times. The chain uses TRBV11-2 and TRBJ2-3, with 13 bases that match TRBD2. In germline, CDR1 is SGHAT, CDR2 FQNNGV. Trimming at V came to 3 bases and at J to 4 bases, leaving 7 bases not matched to a gene. The CDR3 extends over 17 amino acids. The CDR3 sequence is CASSLPGLAGEADTQYF. DNA for the CDR3: TGTGCCAGCAGCTTGCCTGGACTAGCGGGAGAGGCAGATACGCAGTATTTT. The variable domain in full, completed from reference TRBV11-2 and TRBJ2-3, reads EAGVAQSPRYKIIEKRQSVAFWCNPISGHATLYWYQQILGQGPKLLIQFQNNGVVDDSQLPKDRFSAERLKGVDSTLKIQPAKLEDSAVYLCASSLPGLAGEADTQYFGPGTRLTVL.

This clonotype was picked up a small number of times. One end of the junction is discordant with germline, which a read error may explain. The rearrangement uses TRBV3-1 and TRBJ1-2; D not resolved. The germline V gene encodes CDR1 LGHDT and CDR2 YNNKEL (reference sequence). The CDR3 spans 16 residues. The CDR3 sequence: CASSQGATYSSYGDTF. In nucleotides, the CDR3 is TGTGCCAGCAGCCAAGGCGCCACGTACAGTTCTTATGGCGACACCTTC.

This clonotype was counted many times. The chain employs TRBV20-1 and TRBJ2-3; 9 nucleotides agree with TRBD2. The CDR3 is made up of 16 amino acids. J was trimmed by 2 bases and V by 1 base; bases with no gene match: 7. From germline, CDR1 is DFQATT and CDR2 SNEGSKA (reference sequence). The CDR3 loop is CSARGAAGGPTDTQYF. The DNA for the CDR3 is TGCAGTGCTAGAGGTGCTGCGGGAGGGCCCACAGATACGCAGTATTTT.

Sample share makes this clonotype medium-sized (0.01 to 0.1%). The gene calls are TRBV2 and TRBJ1-5; the D gene is possibly TRBD1 (6 bases). The germline V gene has CDR1 SNHLY and CDR2 FYNNEI. The CDR3 has 14 amino acids. V lost 6 bases and J 2 bases, leaving 11 bases between the germline ends. The DNA for the CDR3 is TGTGCCAGCAGAAGGGGACAAGGCAATCAGCCCCAGCATTTT. This codes for CASRRGQGNQPQHF.

This clonotype has at least ten counts. The CDR3 loop reads CASSLGAGGEKLFF. In nucleotides, the CDR3 is TGTGCCAGCAGCCTCGGGGCCGGGGGCGAAAAACTGTTTTTT. The rearrangement joins TRBV5-5 to TRBJ1-4; tentative D call: TRBD1 (6 bases). V was cut by 4 bases and J by 8 bases, with 15 bases left in between. The CDR3 is made up of 14 amino acids. The germline V gene has CDR1 SGHKS and CDR2 YYEKEE (reference sequence). Variable domain in full (rest from reference TRBV5-5 and TRBJ1-4): DAGVTQSPTHLIKTRGQQVTLRCSPISGHKSVSWYQQVLGQGPQFIFQYYEKEERGRGNFPDRFSARQFPNYSSELNVNALLLGDSALYLCASSLGAGGEKLFFGSGTQLSVL.

This chain joins TRBV11-2 and TRBJ2-5; 11 nucleotides match TRBD2. V gave up 5 bases and J gave up 3 bases; unmatched junction bases: 5. CDR3 length: 15 amino acids. Germline V gives CDR1 SGHAT, CDR2 FQNNGV. CDR3 sequence (DNA): TGTGCCAGCAGCCCCGGGGGACTAGCGGAAGAGACCCAGTACTTC. Translated, it gives CASSPGGLAEETQYF. Full variable domain (rest looked up from reference TRBV11-2 and TRBJ2-5): EAGVAQSPRYKIIEKRQSVAFWCNPISGHATLYWYQQILGQGPKLLIQFQNNGVVDDSQLPKDRFSAERLKGVDSTLKIQPAKLEDSAVYLCASSPGGLAEETQYFGPGTRLLVL.

This clonotype was detected a few times. The chain recombines TRBV7-9 with TRBJ2-3; 8 bases agree with TRBD2. V trimming: 6 bases; J trimming: 4 bases; junction bases outside the gene matches: 15. CDR1 is SEHNR and CDR2 is FQNEAQ in the germline V gene (reference sequence). This CDR3 region has 17 residues. The CDR3, as DNA: TGTGCCAGCAGTCTGCTTATCAGCGGGGGTGTCCCAGATACGCAGTATTTT. This encodes CASSLLISGGVPDTQYF.

In this sample, this clonotype turned up many times. V usage is TRBV6-5 and J usage is TRBJ1-2; D is undetermined. The CDR3 contains 16 residues. Germline CDR1 and CDR2: MNHEY and SVGAGI. The V gene lost 1 base and the J gene lost 5 bases, with 17 bases spanning the gap. This chain's CDR3 is CASSYFAEKGFYGYTF. CDR3 DNA sequence: TGTGCCAGCAGTTACTTTGCCGAAAAAGGGTTTTATGGCTACACCTTC.

This clonotype was counted many times. The CDR3 region has the DNA TGTGCCAGCAGCACAAGGACTAGCGGCGCCCCGTGGTGGGATGAGCAGTTCTTC. This encodes CASSTRTSGAPWWDEQFF. The chain uses TRBV7-2 and TRBJ2-1, with 10 bases aligning to TRBD2. The CDR3 is 18 residues long. Losses at the gene ends were 5 bases for V and 8 bases for J; bases not matched to a gene: 18. Germline V gives CDR1 SGHTA, CDR2 FQGNSA.

This clonotype was observed many times. This chain links TRBV27 with TRBJ2-2; D not certain. The CDR3 is 15 residues long. From germline, CDR1 is MNHEY and CDR2 SMNVEV (reference sequence). The V end lost 6 bases, the J end lost 5 bases, and 16 bases lay between the germline ends. Here the CDR3 DNA reads TGTGCCAGCAGCAAAGGGCCTAGATCGACCGGGGAGCTGTTTTTT. The encoded protein is CASSKGPRSTGELFF.

This clonotype has a count of ten or more. The genes are TRBV6-6 and TRBJ2-1; 9 bases are shared with TRBD2. CDR1 is MNHNY and CDR2 is SVGAGI in the germline V gene (reference sequence). V lost 2 bases to trimming and J lost 4 bases; unmatched junction nucleotides: 6. CDR3 length: 16 amino acids. CDR3 nucleotide sequence: TGTGCCAGCAGTTACCCCGCGGGGGGGACTTACAATGAGCAGTTCTTC. Residues: CASSYPAGGTYNEQFF.

At least ten counts were recorded for this clonotype. This rearrangement joins TRBV29-1 to TRBJ1-3; TRBD1 matches 8 bases. Losses at the gene ends were 7 bases for V and 4 bases for J; bases not matched to a gene: 6. Germline values: CDR1 SQVTM, CDR2 ANQGSEA. The CDR3 sequence is 13 residues long. CDR3 coding DNA: TGCAGCGGAATACAGGGGGGCGGAAACACCATATATTTT. Translation gives CSGIQGGGNTIYF.

Many counts were recorded for this clonotype. The chain links TRBV5-6 to TRBJ2-5, with D uncertain. CDR1 SGHDT and CDR2 YYEEEE come from the germline V gene. V lost 0 bases to trimming and J lost 2 bases, with 5 bases between them. The CDR3 covers 13 residues. The CDR3 protein is CASSLVRQETQYF. DNA of the CDR3: TGTGCCAGCAGCTTGGTCAGGCAAGAGACCCAGTACTTC.

The chain uses TRBV15 and TRBJ2-2; D could derive from TRBD1 or TRBD2 (6 bases each). The V end was cut by 3 bases, the J end by 4 bases, with 12 bases between. The CDR3 covers 15 residues. Germline assignment: CDR1 LNHNV and CDR2 YYDKDF (reference sequence). CDR3 region: CATSRQGGRTGELFF. For the CDR3, the DNA is TGTGCCACCAGCAGGCAAGGGGGGCGCACCGGGGAGCTGTTTTTT.

In this sample, this clonotype turned up many times. A read error is possible here, since a much larger clone lies one base away. The chain combines TRBV20-1 with TRBJ1-2; TRBD1 is a possible D gene (6 bases). In germline, CDR1 is DFQATT, CDR2 SNEGSKA (reference sequence). The CDR3 totals 14 residues. Here the CDR3 DNA reads TGCAGTGCGGGGGGGGGCTCCTCAACTTATGGCTACAACTTC. Translation: CSAGGGSSTYGYNF.

This clonotype was found many times. V and J are TRBV29-1 and TRBJ2-5; D perhaps matches TRBD2 (5 bases). Trimming removed 1 base from V and 4 bases from J, with 10 bases in between. This CDR3 has 13 amino acids. Looked up from germline, CDR1 is SQVTM and CDR2 is ANQGSEA. Here the CDR3 reads CSVEASRLETQYF. The CDR3 DNA sequence: TGCAGCGTTGAAGCTAGCCGGTTAGAGACCCAGTACTTC.

In its sample, this clonotype was seen many times. V usage is TRBV28 and J usage is TRBJ2-1; D not certain. V gave up 6 bases and J gave up 0 bases, with 9 bases separating them. CDR1 is MDHEN and CDR2 is SYDVKM in the germline V gene. The CDR3 covers 14 residues. The CDR3 nucleotides read TGTGCCAGCAGGCCACCGGTCTCCTACAATGAGCAGTTCTTC. Protein sequence: CASRPPVSYNEQFF.

Many counts were recorded for this clonotype. V usage is TRBV7-9 and J usage is TRBJ1-1; D gene ambiguous. Trimming removed 4 bases from V and 3 bases from J, with 9 bases in between. CDR1 is SEHNR, CDR2 FQNEAQ, per germline (reference sequence). The CDR3 runs 13 residues. CDR3 nucleotide sequence: TGTGCCAGCAGCTCTCGGTCGGACACTGAAGCTTTCTTT. Translating gives CASSSRSDTEAFF.

This clonotype turned up a few times. The rearrangement uses TRBV6-5 and TRBJ1-2; D might be TRBD1 (6 bases). V was cut by 5 bases and J by 5 bases, with 24 bases left in between. The CDR3 is made up of 17 amino acids. Germline V gives CDR1 MNHEY, CDR2 SVGAGI. CDR3 nucleotide sequence: TGTGCCAGCAGTGGAAGAACAGGGAGGGCCTTCAAATATGGCTACACCTTC. This encodes CASSGRTGRAFKYGYTF.